This TCR beta chain was recovered during a study of T cell responses to AZD1222 COVID-19 vaccine. Study at large: The analysis combined second doses at about 4 or about 12 weeks. Study results and limitations: White British people made up most donors, females outnumbered males, and clonal diversity was possibly underestimated. At baseline, just six AZD1222 recipients tested seropositive. The peak T cell response came first, and repertoires were sampled only after it.

A remark on this clone: Its cognate antigen is unknown.

Germline values: CDR1 LNHDA, CDR2 SQIVND (reference sequence). V was cut by 3 bases and J by 5 bases, with 14 bases left in between. CDR3 length: 14 residues. TCRdb's copy holds only in-frame clones and misses some; the assay was immunoSEQ multiplex PCR. The table shows fewer than 70,000 clones, with roughly 89% occurring only once. The genes are TRBV19 and TRBJ2-7; D tentatively reads TRBD1 or TRBD2 (5 bases each). Sequencing was performed on peripheral blood, taken on day 0 of AZD1222 vaccination. This receptor was obtained from an adult in good health. The CDR3 DNA is TGTGCCAGTAGTATTGGGGGAGCAAGGGACGAGCAGTACTTC. This gives the protein CASSIGGARDEQYF.